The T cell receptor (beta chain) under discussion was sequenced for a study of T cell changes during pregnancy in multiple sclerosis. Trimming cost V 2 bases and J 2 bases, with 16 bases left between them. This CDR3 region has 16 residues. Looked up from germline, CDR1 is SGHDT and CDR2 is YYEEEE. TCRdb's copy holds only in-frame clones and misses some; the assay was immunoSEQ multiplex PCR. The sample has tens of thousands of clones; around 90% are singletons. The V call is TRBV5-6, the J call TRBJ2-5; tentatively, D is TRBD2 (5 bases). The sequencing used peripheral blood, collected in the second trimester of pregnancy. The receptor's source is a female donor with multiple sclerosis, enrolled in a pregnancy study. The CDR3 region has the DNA TGTGCCAGCAGCTTATGGAGGACGGTAACACAAGAGACCCAGTACTTC. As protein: CASSLWRTVTQETQYF.